This T cell receptor beta chain is drawn from a study of graft-versus-host responses after intestinal transplantation. The CDR3 covers 13 residues. CDR1 is SNHLY and CDR2 is FYNNEI in the germline V gene. V was trimmed by 6 bases and J by 8 bases, leaving 14 bases between them. Assay: immunoSEQ multiplex PCR; the TCRdb copy retains only in-frame clones and omits some. The data show more than 13,000 clones, 35% seen once. By share, this clone counts as medium-sized. Investigators plated 200,000 CFSE-labeled responder cells together with 200,000 irradiated stimulator cells labeled with violet dye. Sequencing used alloreactive CD8+ T cells from a mixed lymphocyte reaction culture, obtained before intestinal transplant. Subset in this sample: CFSE-low proliferating T cells sorted from roughly six-day pre-transplant mixed lymphocyte reaction (GvH or HvG direction). The clonotype was recovered from a human patient who received an intestinal transplant. The rearrangement uses TRBV2 and TRBJ1-3; tentative D call: TRBD1 (5 bases). The CDR3 DNA reads TGTGCCAGCAGGCCCAGTCTGGGGGACACCATATATTTT. Protein product: CASRPSLGDTIYF. The full variable domain, its missing parts supplied by reference TRBV2 and TRBJ1-3, is EPEVTQTPSHQVTQMGQEVILRCVPISNHLYFYWYRQILGQKVEFLVSFYNNEISEKSEIFDDQFSVERPDGSNFTLKIRSTKLEDSAMYFCASRPSLGDTIYFGEGSWLTVV.